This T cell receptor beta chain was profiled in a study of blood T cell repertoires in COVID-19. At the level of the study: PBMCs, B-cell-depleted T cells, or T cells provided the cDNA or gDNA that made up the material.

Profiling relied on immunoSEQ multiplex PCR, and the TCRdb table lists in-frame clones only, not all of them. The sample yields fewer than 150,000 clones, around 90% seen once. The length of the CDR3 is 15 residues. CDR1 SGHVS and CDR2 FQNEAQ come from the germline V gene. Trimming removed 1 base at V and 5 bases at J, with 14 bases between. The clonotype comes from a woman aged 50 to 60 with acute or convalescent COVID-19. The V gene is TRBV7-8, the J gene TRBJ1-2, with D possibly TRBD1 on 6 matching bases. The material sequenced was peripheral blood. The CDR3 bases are TGTGCCAGCAGCTTAGAACAGGGCGCATCGTATGGCTACACCTTC. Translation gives CASSLEQGASYGYTF.